These T cell receptor beta chains were read from a single sample in a study of CD8 T cells in ankylosing spondylitis. One entry per CDR3 protein results from TCRdb running MiXCR on the 5' RACE reads. The repertoire holds 150,000 to 200,000 distinct CDR3 sequences, with 25% to 35% as singletons. The source material was synovial fluid, either unsorted or a sorted T cell fraction (not recorded which). The receptors were sampled from a male donor with ankylosing spondylitis. Each CDR3 is given with its conserved first and last residue. The D gene is left open where the match is weak. Some rows mark clone size as missing; the rest say once, few, many or name a class of expanded clone.

TRBJ1-2 TRBV6-1 TRBD1 NA TGTGCCAGCAGTGAAGCTGAGGGACAGGGGTATGGCTACACCTTC CASSEAEGQGYGYTF
TRBJ2-1 TRBV20-1 TRBD2 NA TGCAGTGCTAGAGATCTTAGGACTAGCGGCCATGAGCAGTTCTTC CSARDLRTSGHEQFF
TRBJ1-1 TRBV25-1 NA NA TGTGCCAGCACTCCCTTCCAGGACACTGAAGCTTTCTTT CASTPFQDTEAFF
TRBJ2-7 TRBV9 TRBD1 NA TGTGCCAGCAGCAACCGGGACAGTGGTGCCTACGAGCAGTACTTC CASSNRDSGAYEQYF
TRBJ2-2 TRBV12-3/TRBV12-4 TRBD2 many TGTGCCAGCAGTGGCAAGGGGACTAGTAAGGACACCGGGGAGCTGTTTTTT CASSGKGTSKDTGELFF
TRBJ2-5 TRBV25-1 NA NA TGTGCCAGCAGGGCTGCAGGACAGAAGCAAGAGACCCAGTACTTC CASRAAGQKQETQYF
TRBJ1-1 TRBV20-1 NA NA TGCAGTGCGGAGGGACAGAACACTGAAGCTTTCTTT CSAEGQNTEAFF
TRBJ1-1 TRBV12-3/TRBV12-4 NA once TGTGCCAGCAGCCCCAACTACGGGAACACTGAAGCTTTCTTT CASSPNYGNTEAFF
TRBJ1-2 TRBV20-1 NA NA TGCAGTGCTCACAAATCGGGGACCGGGGTTCACTATGGCTACACCTTC CSAHKSGTGVHYGYTF
TRBJ2-7 TRBV9 TRBD2 few TGTGCCAGCAGCGTAGGGAGTTCGGGGGGAGTCTACGAGCAGTACTTC CASSVGSSGGVYEQYF
TRBJ1-2 TRBV19 NA few TGTGCCAGTAGTATGTGGGCCGAGGGCGGCTACACCTTC CASSMWAEGGYTF
TRBJ1-1 TRBV7-9 TRBD1 NA TGTGCCAGCAGCTTTGTCCGACAGGGGAACACTGAAGCTTTCTTT CASSFVRQGNTEAFF
TRBJ2-1 TRBV20-1 NA NA TGCAGTGCTGTCGGGTTCTCCTACAATGAGCAGTTCTTC CSAVGFSYNEQFF
TRBJ2-5 TRBV5-6 NA NA TGTGCCATCAGCCCCGACCGGTACATCGAGTACTTC CAISPDRYIEYF
TRBJ1-5 TRBV21-1 NA many TGTGCCAGCACCCCCCGTGGGGGGCACATCTTTTATAGCAATCAGCCCCAGCATTTT CASTPRGGHIFYSNQPQHF
TRBJ1-2 TRBV3-1 NA NA TGTGCCAGCAGCCGAAAGATCGGGGGGCTCCATGGCTACACCTTC CASSRKIGGLHGYTF
TRBJ2-7 TRBV5-4 TRBD2 many TGTGCCAGCAGCCCAAATTCCGGGACTAGCGGAACCTACGAGCAGTACTTC CASSPNSGTSGTYEQYF
TRBJ1-2 TRBV20-1 NA many TGCAGTGCTCCACTAAGGGGGGGGGTAAATGGCTACACCTTC CSAPLRGGVNGYTF
TRBJ1-2 TRBV29-1 TRBD1 NA TGCAGCGGGGGACAGGGGAAGGGTGGCTACACCTTC CSGGQGKGGYTF
TRBJ1-1 TRBV13 TRBD1 NA TGTGCCAGCAGCGCAAACAGGGGGCATGTTGTTACTGAAGCTTTCTTT CASSANRGHVVTEAFF
TRBJ1-1 TRBV30 NA NA TGTGCCTGGAGTGGGCTCTTAAACACTGAAGCTTTCTTT CAWSGLLNTEAFF
TRBJ2-3 TRBV20-1 NA NA TGCAGTGCGGGCCGGGACACAAGCACAGATACGCAGTATTTT CSAGRDTSTDTQYF
TRBJ1-2 TRBV28 NA NA TGTGCCAGCAGGGGGTTCACGCTCTATGGCTACACCTTC CASRGFTLYGYTF
TRBJ2-5 TRBV20-1 NA NA TGCAGTGCTAATCCGCGAGGACTAACACAAGAGACCCAGTACTTC CSANPRGLTQETQYF
TRBJ2-1 TRBV6-2/TRBV6-3 NA NA TGTGCCAGCAGCGTCAGAATGGAGAATGAGCAGTTCTTC CASSVRMENEQFF